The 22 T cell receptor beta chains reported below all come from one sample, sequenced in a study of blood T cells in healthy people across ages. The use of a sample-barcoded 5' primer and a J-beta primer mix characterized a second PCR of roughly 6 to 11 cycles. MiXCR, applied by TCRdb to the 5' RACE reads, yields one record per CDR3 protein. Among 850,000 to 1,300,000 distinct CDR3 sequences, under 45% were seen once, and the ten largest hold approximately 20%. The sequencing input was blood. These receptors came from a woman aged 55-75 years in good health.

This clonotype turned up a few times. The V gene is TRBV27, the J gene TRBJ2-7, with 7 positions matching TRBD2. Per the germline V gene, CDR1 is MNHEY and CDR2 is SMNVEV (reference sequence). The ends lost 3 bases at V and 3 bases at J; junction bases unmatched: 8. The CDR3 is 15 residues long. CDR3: CASSFRRERVYEQYF. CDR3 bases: TGTGCCAGCAGTTTCCGGCGGGAGAGAGTCTACGAGCAGTACTTC.

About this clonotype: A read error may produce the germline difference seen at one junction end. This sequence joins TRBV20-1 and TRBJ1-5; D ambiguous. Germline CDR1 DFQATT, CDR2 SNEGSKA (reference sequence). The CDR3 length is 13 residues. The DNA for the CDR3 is TGCAGTGCAGTCCGTGAGGGCAAGCAGCCCCAGCATTTT. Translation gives CSAVREGKQPQHF.

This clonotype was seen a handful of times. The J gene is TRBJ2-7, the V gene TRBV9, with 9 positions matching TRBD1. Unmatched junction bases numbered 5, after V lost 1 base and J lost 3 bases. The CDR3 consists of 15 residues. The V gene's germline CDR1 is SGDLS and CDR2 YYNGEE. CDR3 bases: TGTGCCAGCAGCGTAAATACAGGGGGCCGCTACGAGCAGTACTTC. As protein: CASSVNTGGRYEQYF.

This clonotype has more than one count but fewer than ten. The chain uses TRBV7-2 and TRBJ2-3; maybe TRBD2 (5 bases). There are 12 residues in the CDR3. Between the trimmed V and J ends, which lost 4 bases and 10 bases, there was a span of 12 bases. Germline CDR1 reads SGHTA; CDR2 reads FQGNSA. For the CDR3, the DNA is TGTGCCAGCAGCTCCCCGGGGATGGCGCAGTATTTT. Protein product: CASSSPGMAQYF.

The CDR3 coding sequence is TGTGCCAGCAGCGCGTCACGACACTCCTACAATGAGCAGTTCTTC. Its protein product is CASSASRHSYNEQFF. The chain has TRBV11-3 and TRBJ2-1; no definite D call. The germline V gene encodes CDR1 SGHNT and CDR2 YENEEA. Trimming took off 5 bases at V and 0 bases at J, with 11 bases between the two ends. This CDR3 contains 15 residues.

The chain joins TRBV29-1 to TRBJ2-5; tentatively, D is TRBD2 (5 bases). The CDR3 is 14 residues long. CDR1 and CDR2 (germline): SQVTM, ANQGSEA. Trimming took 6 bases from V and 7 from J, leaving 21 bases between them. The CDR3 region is CSVVDSRAWRTQYF. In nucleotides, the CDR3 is TGCAGCGTCGTGGACTCGAGGGCCTGGAGGACCCAGTACTTC.

The CDR3 here is CSARGVGLARYEQYF. The CDR3 region has the DNA TGCAGTGCTAGAGGGGTAGGACTTGCTAGGTACGAGCAGTACTTC. The chain is built from TRBV20-1 and TRBJ2-5; tentative D call: TRBD2 (5 bases). TRBJ2-7 explains the end of the DNA better; the J call may be wrong. The CDR3 extends over 15 amino acids. The germline V gene encodes CDR1 DFQATT and CDR2 SNEGSKA (reference sequence).

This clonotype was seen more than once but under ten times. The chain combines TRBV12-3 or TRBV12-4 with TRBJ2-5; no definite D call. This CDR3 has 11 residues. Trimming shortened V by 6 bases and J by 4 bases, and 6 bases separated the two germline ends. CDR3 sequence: CASRRSETQYF. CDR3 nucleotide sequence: TGTGCCAGCAGACGGTCAGAGACCCAGTACTTC.

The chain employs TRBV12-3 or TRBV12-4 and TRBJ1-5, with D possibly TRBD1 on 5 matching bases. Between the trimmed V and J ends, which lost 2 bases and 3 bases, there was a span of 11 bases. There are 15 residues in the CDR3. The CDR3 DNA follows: TGTGCCAGCAGTTTAACGCGAGGGGCCAATCAGCCCCAGCATTTT. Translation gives CASSLTRGANQPQHF.

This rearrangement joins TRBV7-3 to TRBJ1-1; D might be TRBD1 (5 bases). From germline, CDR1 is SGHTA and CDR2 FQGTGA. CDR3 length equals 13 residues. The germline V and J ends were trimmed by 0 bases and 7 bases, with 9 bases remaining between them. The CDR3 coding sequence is TGTGCCAGCAGCTTAACAATAGGGGATGAAGCTTTCTTT. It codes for CASSLTIGDEAFF.

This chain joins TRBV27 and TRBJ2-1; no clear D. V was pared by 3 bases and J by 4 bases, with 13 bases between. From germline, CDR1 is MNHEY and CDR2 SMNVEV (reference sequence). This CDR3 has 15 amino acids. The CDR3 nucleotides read TGTGCCAGCAGTTTGGACGCTATGCGGTACAATGAGCAGTTCTTC. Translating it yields CASSLDAMRYNEQFF.

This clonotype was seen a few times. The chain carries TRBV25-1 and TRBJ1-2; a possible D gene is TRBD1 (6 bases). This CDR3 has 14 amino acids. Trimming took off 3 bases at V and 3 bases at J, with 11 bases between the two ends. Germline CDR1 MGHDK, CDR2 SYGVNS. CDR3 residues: CASSEGGAYYGYTF. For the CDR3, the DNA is TGTGCCAGCAGTGAGGGGGGCGCTTACTATGGCTACACCTTC.

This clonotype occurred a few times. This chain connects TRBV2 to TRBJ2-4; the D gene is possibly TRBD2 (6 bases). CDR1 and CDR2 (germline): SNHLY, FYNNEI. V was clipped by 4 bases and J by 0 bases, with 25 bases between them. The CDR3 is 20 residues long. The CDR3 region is CASSGRAGPARGIAKNIQYF. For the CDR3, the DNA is TGTGCCAGCAGTGGGAGGGCAGGTCCTGCGCGGGGCATAGCCAAAAACATTCAGTACTTC.

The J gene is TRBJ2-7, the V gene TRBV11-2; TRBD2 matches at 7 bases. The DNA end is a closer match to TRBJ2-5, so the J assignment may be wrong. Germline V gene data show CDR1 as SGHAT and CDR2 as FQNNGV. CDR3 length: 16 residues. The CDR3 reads CASSLGSGGPEETQYF. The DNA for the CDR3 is TGTGCCAGCAGCTTAGGGTCGGGGGGACCTGAAGAGACCCAGTACTTC.

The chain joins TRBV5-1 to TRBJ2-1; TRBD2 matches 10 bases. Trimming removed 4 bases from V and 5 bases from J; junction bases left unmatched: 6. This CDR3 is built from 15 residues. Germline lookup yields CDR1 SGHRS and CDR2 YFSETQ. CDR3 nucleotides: TGCGCCAGCAGCATAAGGACTAGCGGCAACAATGAGCAGTTCTTC. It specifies CASSIRTSGNNEQFF.

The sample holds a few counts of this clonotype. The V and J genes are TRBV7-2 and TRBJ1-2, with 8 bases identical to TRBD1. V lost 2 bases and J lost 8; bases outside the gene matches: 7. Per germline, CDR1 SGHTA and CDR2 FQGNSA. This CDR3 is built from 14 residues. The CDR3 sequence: CASSLNRGNAGYTF. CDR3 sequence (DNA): TGTGCCAGCAGCTTAAACAGGGGGAATGCGGGCTACACCTTC.

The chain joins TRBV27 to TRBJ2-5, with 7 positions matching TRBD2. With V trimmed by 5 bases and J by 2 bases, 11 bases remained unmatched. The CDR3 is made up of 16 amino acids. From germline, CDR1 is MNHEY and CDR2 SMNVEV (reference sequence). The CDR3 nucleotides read TGTGCCAGCAGTGGGTCGGGGAGGGTTTATCAAGAGACCCAGTACTTC. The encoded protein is CASSGSGRVYQETQYF.

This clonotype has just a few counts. The CDR3 DNA sequence: TGTGCCAGCAATAGGCTAGCGGGAGTGGGTGGTGAGCAGTTCTTC. Its translation: CASNRLAGVGGEQFF. V usage is TRBV9 and J usage is TRBJ2-1; 10 positions agree with TRBD2. The germline CDR1 and CDR2 sequences are SGDLS and YYNGEE. The V and J ends lost 6 bases and 9 bases, in that order; junction bases with no gene match: 12. The CDR3 is 15 amino acids. Full variable domain (missing parts from reference TRBV9 and TRBJ2-1): DSGVTQTPKHLITATGQRVTLRCSPRSGDLSVYWYQQSLDQGLQFLIQYYNGEERAKGNILERFSAQQFPDLHSELNLSSLELGDSALYFCASNRLAGVGGEQFFGPGTRLTVL.

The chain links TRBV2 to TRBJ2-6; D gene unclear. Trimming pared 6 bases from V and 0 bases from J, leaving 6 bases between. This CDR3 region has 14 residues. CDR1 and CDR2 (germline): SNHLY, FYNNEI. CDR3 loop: CASRGYSGANVLTF. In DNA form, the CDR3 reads TGTGCCAGCAGAGGATACTCTGGGGCCAACGTCCTGACTTTC.

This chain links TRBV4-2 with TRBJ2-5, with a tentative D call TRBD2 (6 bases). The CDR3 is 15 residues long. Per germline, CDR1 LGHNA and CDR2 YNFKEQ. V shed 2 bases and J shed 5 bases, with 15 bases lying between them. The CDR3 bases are TGTGCCAGCAGCCAACCGACGGGTGGGGGGGAGACCCAGTACTTC. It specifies CASSQPTGGGETQYF.

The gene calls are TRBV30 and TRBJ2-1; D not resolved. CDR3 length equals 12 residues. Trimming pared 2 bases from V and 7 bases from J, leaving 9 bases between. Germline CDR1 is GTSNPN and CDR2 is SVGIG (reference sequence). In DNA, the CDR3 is TGTGCCTGGAGTCCCAACCGTAATGAGCAGTTCTTC. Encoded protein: CAWSPNRNEQFF.

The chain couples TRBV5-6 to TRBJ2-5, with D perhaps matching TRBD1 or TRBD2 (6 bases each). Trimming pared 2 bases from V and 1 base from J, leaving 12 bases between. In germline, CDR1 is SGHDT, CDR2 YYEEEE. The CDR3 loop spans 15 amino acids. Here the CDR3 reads CASSFGGHPQETQYF. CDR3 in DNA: TGTGCCAGCAGCTTCGGGGGCCACCCCCAAGAGACCCAGTACTTC.